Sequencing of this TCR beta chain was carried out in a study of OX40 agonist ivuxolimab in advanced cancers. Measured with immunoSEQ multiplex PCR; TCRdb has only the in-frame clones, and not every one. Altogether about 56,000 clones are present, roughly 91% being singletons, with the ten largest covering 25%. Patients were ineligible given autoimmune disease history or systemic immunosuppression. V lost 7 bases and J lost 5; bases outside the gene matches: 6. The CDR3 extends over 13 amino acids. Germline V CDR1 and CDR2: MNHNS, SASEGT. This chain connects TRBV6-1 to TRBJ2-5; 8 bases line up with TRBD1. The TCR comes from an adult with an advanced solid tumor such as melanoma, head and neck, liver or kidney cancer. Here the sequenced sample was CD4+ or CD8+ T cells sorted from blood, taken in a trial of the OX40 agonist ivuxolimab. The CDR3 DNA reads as TGTGCCAGCAACGCAGGGGGCTTGGAGACCCAGTACTTC. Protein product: CASNAGGLETQYF.